The next 21 T cell receptor beta chains were all read from a single sample in a study of PD-1 blockade in classical Hodgkin lymphoma. Clones were read by immunoSEQ multiplex PCR, and TCRdb kept only the in-frame ones, dropping some. The data show 60,000 or so clones, roughly 90% seen once. Relapse after autologous stem cell transplantation occurred in every patient, and brentuximab vedotin exposure varied. The sample was peripheral blood mononuclear cells (PBMCs), taken at baseline. All receptors come from a human donor with classical Hodgkin lymphoma.

The V call is TRBV10-3, the J call TRBJ1-2, with 7 positions matching TRBD1. Germline-derived CDR1 and CDR2 are ENHRY and SYGVKD. V gave up 1 base and J gave up 2 bases; unmatched junction bases: 4. The CDR3 is 15 amino acids. The chain's CDR3 is CAISEFGRGNYGYTF. The CDR3 nucleotides are TGTGCCATCAGTGAGTTTGGCAGGGGGAACTATGGCTACACCTTC.

The V and J genes are TRBV5-4 and TRBJ2-1, with TRBD2 matching over 11 bases. Per germline, CDR1 SGHNT and CDR2 YYREEE (reference sequence). This CDR3 comprises 15 residues. Germline trimming cut 4 bases from V and 4 bases from J; bases unmatched to any gene: 4. CDR3 in DNA: TGTGCCAGCAGCCGCGGGACTAGCGGTTACAATGAGCAGTTCTTC. Translation: CASSRGTSGYNEQFF.

The chain couples TRBV28 to TRBJ1-2; D is undetermined. V dropped 3 bases and J dropped 4 bases, with 9 bases sitting between them. The germline CDR1 and CDR2 sequences are MDHEN and SYDVKM. There are 13 residues in the CDR3. The CDR3 protein is CASSLSDFYGYTF. The CDR3 region has the DNA TGTGCCAGCAGTTTGTCGGATTTCTATGGCTACACCTTC.

The rearrangement links TRBV10-3 to TRBJ2-5; 8 bases are a match to TRBD1. The end of the DNA is better explained by TRBJ2-7, so the J call may be wrong. The CDR3 spans 16 residues. The V gene's germline CDR1 is ENHRY and CDR2 SYGVKD. CDR3 coding DNA: TGTGCCATCAGTGAGCAACCCGGGACAGGATCCTACGAGCAGTACTTC. Translating gives CAISEQPGTGSYEQYF.

The V gene is TRBV28, the J gene TRBJ2-5, with D possibly being TRBD2 (5 bases). The V end was cut by 4 bases, the J end by 7 bases, with 13 bases between. The germline gives CDR1 MDHEN, CDR2 SYDVKM. The CDR3 has 13 amino acids. CDR3 DNA sequence: TGTGCCAGCAGTTGGGGTCCGGCGGGGACCCAGTACTTC. Protein product: CASSWGPAGTQYF. Full variable domain (outside the CDR3, taken from reference TRBV28 and TRBJ2-5): DVKVTQSSRYLVKRTGEKVFLECVQDMDHENMFWYRQDPGLGLRLIYFSYDVKMKEKGDIPEGYSVSREKKERFSLILESASTNQTSMYLCASSWGPAGTQYFGPGTRLLVL.

With respect to this clone: This CDR3 is also generated by other DNA sequences in the sample. This chain links TRBV19 with TRBJ2-3; 11 nucleotides match TRBD1. Trimming took 4 bases from V and 6 from J; bases not matched to a gene: 6. This CDR3 is built from 15 residues. The germline V gene encodes CDR1 LNHDA and CDR2 SQIVND (reference sequence). The CDR3 sequence is CASSTYRDRGDTQYF. DNA for the CDR3: TGTGCCAGTAGTACATACCGGGACAGGGGGGATACGCAGTATTTT.

V is TRBV5-1 and J is TRBJ2-2; D not certain. Trimming left V 4 bases short and J 4 bases short, with 11 bases between. Germline V lookup: CDR1 SGHRS, CDR2 YFSETQ. This CDR3 region has 14 residues. The CDR3 here is CASSTTVSTGELFF. The CDR3 nucleotides are TGCGCCAGCAGCACAACAGTGAGCACCGGGGAGCTGTTTTTT. The full variable domain, its missing parts supplied by reference TRBV5-1 and TRBJ2-2, is KAGVTQTPRYLIKTRGQQVTLSCSPISGHRSVSWYQQTPGQGLQFLFEYFSETQRNKGNFPGRFSGRQFSNSRSEMNVSTLELGDSALYLCASSTTVSTGELFFGEGSRLTVL.

V gene TRBV28 combines with J gene TRBJ2-2; D might be TRBD1 (5 bases). Germline CDR1 reads MDHEN; CDR2 reads SYDVKM. This CDR3 is built from 12 residues. V was shortened by 4 bases and J by 6 bases, with 6 bases between the two germline ends. Written as DNA, the CDR3 is TGTGCCAGCAGTTACAGGCCCGGGGAGCTGTTTTTT. It translates to CASSYRPGELFF.

The genes are TRBV28 and TRBJ2-3; TRBD2 aligns across 10 bases. V lost 6 bases and J lost 2; bases outside the gene matches: 11. The CDR3 runs 17 residues. CDR1 MDHEN and CDR2 SYDVKM come from the germline V gene. The CDR3 DNA reads TGTGCCAGCAGCCTAAGGACTAGCGGTATATTCACAGATACGCAGTATTTT. The encoded protein is CASSLRTSGIFTDTQYF. Combining the CDR3 with reference TRBV28 and TRBJ2-3 gives the whole variable domain DVKVTQSSRYLVKRTGEKVFLECVQDMDHENMFWYRQDPGLGLRLIYFSYDVKMKEKGDIPEGYSVSREKKERFSLILESASTNQTSMYLCASSLRTSGIFTDTQYFGPGTRLTVL.

The genes are TRBV23-1 and TRBJ1-6; 9 nucleotides match TRBD1. TRBV23-1 is placed among ORFs of uncertain function. The V and J ends lost 1 base and 7 bases, in that order; junction bases with no gene match: 5. This CDR3 spans 16 amino acids. CDR3: CASSQWVTGGNSPLHF. The CDR3 DNA is TGCGCCAGCAGTCAATGGGTAACAGGGGGCAATTCACCCCTCCACTTT.

The table lists this clone with a count of one. V usage is TRBV5-1 and J usage is TRBJ1-6, with 7 bases matching TRBD1. Per the germline V gene, CDR1 is SGHRS and CDR2 is YFSETQ. This CDR3 is built from 16 residues. V was pared by 1 base and J by 9 bases, with 10 bases of the junction left unmatched. The CDR3 reads CASSLSYTTGTSPLHF. Written as DNA, the CDR3 is TGCGCCAGCAGCTTGAGTTATACGACAGGGACTTCACCCCTCCACTTT.

The chain uses TRBV10-3 and TRBJ2-1, with TRBD2 identical over 8 bases. CDR3 length equals 13 residues. J gave up 6 bases and V 9 bases, and 7 bases lay outside the gene matches. From germline, CDR1 is ENHRY and CDR2 SYGVKD. CDR3 sequence reads: CAIRSGSGNEQFF. In DNA form, the CDR3 reads TGTGCCATACGAAGCGGGAGTGGCAATGAGCAGTTCTTC.

This clone was counted only a few times. The chain employs TRBV7-9 and TRBJ2-1; a possible D gene is TRBD1 (5 bases). The CDR3 has 14 residues. Germline V gives CDR1 SEHNR, CDR2 FQNEAQ (reference sequence). V lost 1 base to trimming and J lost 5 bases, with 9 bases between them. The CDR3 region is CASSLDYRNNEQFF. The CDR3 DNA is TGTGCCAGCAGCTTAGATTACAGGAACAATGAGCAGTTCTTC.

The chain links TRBV9 to TRBJ2-1; no firm D call. This CDR3 has 13 amino acids. V dropped 2 bases and J dropped 8 bases, with 11 bases sitting between them. Looked up from germline, CDR1 is SGDLS and CDR2 is YYNGEE. In DNA form, the CDR3 reads TGTGCCAGCAGCGTCTCACTTGGCGATGAGCAGTTCTTC. This translates into CASSVSLGDEQFF.

This chain connects TRBV13 to TRBJ2-1; tentative D call: TRBD2 (5 bases). Germline CDR1 PRHDT, CDR2 FYEKMQ (reference sequence). Trimming left V 5 bases short and J 9 bases short, with 17 bases between. The CDR3 has 14 residues. Here the CDR3 reads CASSRGVVVLEQFF. In nucleotides, the CDR3 is TGTGCCAGCAGCCGGGGAGTGGTAGTCCTTGAGCAGTTCTTC.

This clone was recorded a few times. The genes are TRBV10-2 and TRBJ2-7; the D gene is possibly TRBD1 (6 bases). Trimming removed 0 bases from V and 1 base from J, with 10 bases in between. This CDR3 spans 15 amino acids. Germline CDR1 reads WSHSY; CDR2 reads SAAADI. CDR3 DNA: TGCGCCAGCAGTGAGTCGAATAGGGGGTCCTACGAGCAGTACTTC. Translating gives CASSESNRGSYEQYF.

The V and J genes are TRBV4-1 and TRBJ2-2; the D is unclear. The V and J ends lost 0 bases and 2 bases respectively, with 10 bases between them. CDR1 is MGHRA, CDR2 YSYEKL, per germline. The CDR3 runs to 16 residues. The CDR3 DNA reads TGCGCCAGCAGCCAAGATGCGCCTTCTAACACCGGGGAGCTGTTTTTT. The encoded protein is CASSQDAPSNTGELFF.

The chain recombines TRBV19 with TRBJ1-2; a weak D match, TRBD1 (6 bases). V lost 9 bases to trimming and J lost 2 bases, with 10 bases between them. The CDR3 sequence is 12 residues long. Germline V CDR1 and CDR2: LNHDA, SQIVND (reference sequence). CDR3 sequence (DNA): TGTGCCAGCAACAGGGAAAACTATGGCTACACCTTC. Its translation: CASNRENYGYTF.

There are a few counts of this clone. The CDR3 sequence is CASSQSGQGDEKLFF. The CDR3, as DNA: TGCGCCAGCAGTCAATCCGGGCAGGGCGATGAAAAACTGTTTTTT. The chain uses TRBV23-1 and TRBJ1-4, with D perhaps matching TRBD1 (5 bases). TRBV23-1 is annotated as an ORF whose role is uncertain. There are 15 residues in the CDR3. V was pared by 0 bases and J by 6 bases, with 11 bases between.

This clone was found a few times. The junction shows a germline mismatch at one end, possibly a read error. This sequence joins TRBV7-7 and TRBJ1-6, with D perhaps TRBD1 (5 bases). This CDR3 comprises 13 residues. Germline V gene data show CDR1 as SSHAT and CDR2 as FNYEAQ (reference sequence). The CDR3 spells CASSQGEDSPLHF. The DNA of the CDR3 is TGTGCTAGCAGCCAGGGCGAGGATTCACCCCTCCACTTT.

This chain uses TRBV27 with TRBJ2-2; D gene ambiguous. V dropped 4 bases and J dropped 6 bases, with 9 bases sitting between them. CDR1 is MNHEY, CDR2 SMNVEV, per germline (reference sequence). This CDR3 spans 13 amino acids. CDR3 DNA: TGTGCCAGCAGTTCTCTAGGATCCGGGGAGCTGTTTTTT. Translated: CASSSLGSGELFF.